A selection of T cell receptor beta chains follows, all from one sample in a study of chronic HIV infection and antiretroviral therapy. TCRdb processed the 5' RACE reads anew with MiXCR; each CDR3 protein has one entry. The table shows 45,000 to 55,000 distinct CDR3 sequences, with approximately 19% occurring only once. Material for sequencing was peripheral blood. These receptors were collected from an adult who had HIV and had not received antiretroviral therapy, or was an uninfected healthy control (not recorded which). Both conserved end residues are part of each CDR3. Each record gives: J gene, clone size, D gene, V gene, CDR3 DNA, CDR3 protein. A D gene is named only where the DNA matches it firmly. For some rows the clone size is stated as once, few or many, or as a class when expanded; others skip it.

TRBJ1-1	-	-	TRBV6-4	TGTGCCAGCAGTGACTCGGGGGGCGGCGAGGCTTTCTTT	CASSDSGGGEAFF
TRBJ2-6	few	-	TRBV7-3	TGTGCCAGCAGCTCCCCAAACATTTCCTCTGGGGCCAACGTCCTGACTTTC	CASSSPNISSGANVLTF
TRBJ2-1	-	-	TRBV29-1	TGCAGCGTTGATAAGGCAGGGGAGGGCGAGCAGTTCTTC	CSVDKAGEGEQFF
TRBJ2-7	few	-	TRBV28	TGTGCCAGCAGTCCGGAACGGAATCCCTACGAGCAGTACTTC	CASSPERNPYEQYF
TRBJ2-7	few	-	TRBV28	TGTGCCAGCAGTCGGGGAACCTACGAGCAGTACTTC	CASSRGTYEQYF
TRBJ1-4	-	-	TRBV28	TGTGCCAGCAGTTCAGGAGGAACTAATGAAAAACTGTTTTTT	CASSSGGTNEKLFF
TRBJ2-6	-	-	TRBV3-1	TGTGCCAGCAGCCAAGATAGGGCCTTAACCTCTGGGGCCAACGTCCTGACTTTC	CASSQDRALTSGANVLTF
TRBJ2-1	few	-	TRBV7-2	TGTGCCAGCAGCTTAGTCCAGACTAACAATGAGCAGTTCTTC	CASSLVQTNNEQFF
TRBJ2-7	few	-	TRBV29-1	TGCTCCGTGGAAGGCCCGAATGACTGGCAGTACTTC	CSVEGPNDWQYF
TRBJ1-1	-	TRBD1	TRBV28	TGTGCCAGCAGGGGGACAGTTTTGGGCACTGAAGCTTTCTTT	CASRGTVLGTEAFF
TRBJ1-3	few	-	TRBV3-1	TGTGCCAGCAGCCAAGATGACAGAACCTCTGGAAACACCATATATTTT	CASSQDDRTSGNTIYF
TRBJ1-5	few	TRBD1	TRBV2	TGTGCCAGCAAGGAAGACAGGGCTCACCAGCCCCAGCATTTT	CASKEDRAHQPQHF
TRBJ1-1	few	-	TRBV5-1	TGCGCCAGCAGCCCTGGGACACCTTCGACTCAGGGGGCTTTCTTT	CASSPGTPSTQGAFF
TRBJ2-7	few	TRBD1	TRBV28	TGTGCCAGCAGAAACAGGGGGAGGTACGAGCAGTACTTC	CASRNRGRYEQYF
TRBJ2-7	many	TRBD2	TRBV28	TGTGCCAGCAGTCAGTCTTCTAGCGGGAGAGTCGAAGGGTCCTACGAGCAGTACTTC	CASSQSSSGRVEGSYEQYF
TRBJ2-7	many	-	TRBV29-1	TGCAGCGTTGTAGGAGGGACACCGTACGAGCAGTACTTC	CSVVGGTPYEQYF
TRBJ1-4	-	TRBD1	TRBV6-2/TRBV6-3	TGTGCCAGCAGTTACCCCGGGACAGGGAGTGAAAAACTGTTTTTT	CASSYPGTGSEKLFF
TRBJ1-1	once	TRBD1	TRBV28	TGTGCCAGCAGTTTACCATCCGGGACAGGGTTTACTGAAGCTTTCTTT	CASSLPSGTGFTEAFF
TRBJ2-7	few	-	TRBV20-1	TGCAGTGCCCCCCCCCGGGGAGGATGGGGGGAGCAGTACTTC	CSAPPRGGWGEQYF
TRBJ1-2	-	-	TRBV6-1	TGTGCCAGCAGTCCCACTGGCCCAGGCGACTTCTATGGCTACACCTTC	CASSPTGPGDFYGYTF
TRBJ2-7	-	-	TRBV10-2	TGCGCCAGCAGCCCGAACTACGAGCAGTACTTC	CASSPNYEQYF
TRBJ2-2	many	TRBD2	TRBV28	TGTGCCAGCAGTATATTAGCGGGAGGGACGAACACCGGGGAGCTGTTTTTT	CASSILAGGTNTGELFF
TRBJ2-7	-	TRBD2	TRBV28	TGTGCCAGCATCCCCCACCCGGGACTAGCAGGTTACGAGCAGTACTTC	CASIPHPGLAGYEQYF
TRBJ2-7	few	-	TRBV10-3	TGTGCCATCAGTCCAGGGTCCTACGAGCAGTACTTC	CAISPGSYEQYF
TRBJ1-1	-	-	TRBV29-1	TGCAGCGTTTCCGACACCCCGAACACTGAAGCTTTCTTT	CSVSDTPNTEAFF
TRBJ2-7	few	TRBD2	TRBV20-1	TGCAGTGCTACCTCTAGCGGGAGAGGTGGGTCCTACGAGCAGTACTTC	CSATSSGRGGSYEQYF
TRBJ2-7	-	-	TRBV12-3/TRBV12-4	TGTGCCAGCAGTCCTCAGGCCTACGAGCAGTACTTC	CASSPQAYEQYF